This entry features one T cell receptor (beta chain) sequence. Its antigen remains unidentified. Nothing much larger sits one base from this clone, and base qualities are not available. The CDR3 regions of human TCRbeta chains were analyzed by immunosequencing. Under the source paper's analysis protocol: TCRs in the repertoires were compared against a reference library of SARS-CoV-2-specific TCRs that had been generated with the MIRA antigen-specificity platform. Breadth was defined as the fraction of unique TCRs that were SARS-CoV-2-associated, and depth was defined as the fraction of total T cells that were SARS-CoV-2-associated. Using the MIRA data, each spike-specific TCR was mapped to the spike region that the TCR reacts to and placed in a CD4 or CD8 class. Log10-transformed breadth and depth values were compared by one-way ANOVA with Sidak's multiple comparisons tests. Entries here come from immuneACCESS through TCRdb and include only in-frame sequences with V and J called. Some clones fail to appear in such tables; in the studies checked, an unresolved V gene covers under half of the shortfall, and the cause of the remainder is unknown. That table furnishes V, J and clone size, whereas the DNA furnished D and trimming. Recorded for this sample are around 58,000 clones; 65% to 90% of them occurred a single time. Around 18% of the sample belongs to the ten largest clones.

The CDR3, cysteine through phenylalanine, is 15 amino acids long. The only DNA kept is the CDR3, 45 bases in frame from the first base. V loses 3 bases at its end and J loses 6 bases; junction bases beyond the gene matches: 7. From the germline V gene (reference sequence), CDR1 is SEHNR and CDR2 is FQNEAQ. According to the study, the label for this sample's time point signals: baseline before first vaccination. Samples from vaccinated people were obtained from the UK trials COV001 and COV002, which included a single-blind randomized controlled phase 2/3 trial of AZD1222 (ChAdOx1 nCoV-19) in healthy adults. Trial participant PBMC samples were collected at day 0 and day 28 after the second dose for TCRbeta chain sequencing. These data belong to a study of T cell responses to AZD1222 COVID-19 vaccine (dated by TCRdb to the early 2020s). With regard to the full study: AZD1222 recipients given second doses at about 4 weeks or at about 12 weeks were pooled, since spike-specific TCR depth and breadth were not found to differ between the two schedules. Trial participants were enrolled into age subgroups of 18-55, 56-69 and 70-plus years, which contained roughly 150, 30 and 60 TCR-sequenced participants, respectively. A total of 230 to 250 trial participants underwent TCR sequencing, of whom some 210 received two doses of AZD1222 and some 26 received two doses of the MenACWY control vaccine. What the research found in general, with its limitations: Participants were mostly white British and included more females than males, and it was suggested by the authors that clonal diversity may have been underestimated. After two AZD1222 doses, both the breadth and the depth of spike-specific TCRs were significantly higher than at day 0 and than in MenACWY recipients. No day 14 peak-response samples were available, so repertoires were characterized only after the peak T cell response. Conclusions about previously exposed vaccinees were limited because only a handful of AZD1222 recipients were SARS-CoV-2 seropositive at baseline. In the small 56-69-year group, the increase in depth fell short of significance, most likely because of low power. Reportedly, almost half of the unique spike-specific TCRs recognized epitopes lying outside the regions that are mutated in the B.1.351 and B.1.1.7 variants. CD4 TCRs associated with the vaccine covered the entire spike protein, and the dominant responses were in regions 160-218 and 743-854.

The clonotype originates from an adult in good health. Sequencing used peripheral blood, obtained on day 0 of AZD1222 vaccination. The chain couples TRBV7-9 to TRBJ2-2; TRBD2 matches 7 bases in the middle. The DNA reads TGTGCCAGCAGCTTTTGGCGGGAGAAGGCCGGGGAGCTGTTTTTT. It specifies CASSFWREKAGELFF.